This TCR beta chain is drawn from a study of T cell responses to AZD1222 COVID-19 vaccine. For this clone: No antigen is known for it.

Some clones are missing from TCRdb's copy, which holds only in-frame ones; the method was immunoSEQ multiplex PCR. The table has 60,000 to 90,000 clones, over 60% seen once; the top ten hold approximately 30%. The study's findings and limits: Spike-wide coverage was observed for vaccine-associated CD4 TCRs, with dominant responses at 160-218 and 743-854. Mostly white British, mostly female donors; authors suggested clonal diversity may be underestimated. Seropositive AZD1222 recipients at baseline numbered only six or seven.

V was pared by 3 bases and J by 5 bases, with 11 bases between. This CDR3 is 15 amino acids long. The germline V gene has CDR1 SGHTA and CDR2 FQGNSA. The sample was peripheral blood, taken 28 days after the second dose of the MenACWY control vaccine. The chain couples TRBV7-2 to TRBJ1-6; D uncertain. The source is an adult who received the MenACWY meningococcal vaccine as a control. The CDR3 nucleotides read TGTGCCAGCAGCTTGGGGTCTCCTAATAATTCACCCCTCCACTTT. It is translated as CASSLGSPNNSPLHF.